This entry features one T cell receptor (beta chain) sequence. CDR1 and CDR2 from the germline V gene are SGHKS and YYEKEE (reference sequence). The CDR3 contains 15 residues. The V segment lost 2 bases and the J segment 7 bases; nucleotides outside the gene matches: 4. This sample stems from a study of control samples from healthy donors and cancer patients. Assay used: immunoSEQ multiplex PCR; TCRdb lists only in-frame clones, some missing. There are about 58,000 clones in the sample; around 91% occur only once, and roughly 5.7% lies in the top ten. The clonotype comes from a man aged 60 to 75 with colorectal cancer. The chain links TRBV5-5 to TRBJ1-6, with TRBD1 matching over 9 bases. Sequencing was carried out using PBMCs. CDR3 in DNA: TGTGCCAGCAGCTTTAAGGGACAGGGAAATTCACCCCTCCACTTT. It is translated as CASSFKGQGNSPLHF.